Below are 32 T cell receptor beta chains sequenced from a single sample in a study of cytomegalovirus exposure and HLA in healthy donors. 13 Jbeta primers and 60 Vbeta primers were used for the PCR. TCRdb's copy holds only in-frame clones and misses some; the assay was immunoSEQ multiplex PCR. This sample's table reports roughly 42,000 clones. What was sequenced was PBMCs. The receptors come from a man aged 25 to 40 in good health and CMV-seronegative.

The genes are TRBV18 and TRBJ2-7; unclear D gene. The germline gives CDR1 KGHSH, CDR2 LQKENI. The CDR3 consists of 13 residues. Trimming shortened V by 3 bases and J by 0 bases, and 6 bases separated the two germline ends. CDR3: CASSPWSSYEQYF. DNA for the CDR3: TGTGCCAGCTCACCCTGGAGCTCCTACGAGCAGTACTTC.

The V call is TRBV30, the J call TRBJ2-7, with a tentative D call TRBD1 (6 bases). This CDR3 contains 15 residues. The ends were cut back, 4 bases at V and 3 bases at J, with 19 bases in the middle. The germline gives CDR1 GTSNPN, CDR2 SVGIG (reference sequence). The CDR3 nucleotides read TGTGCCTGGAAACTTTATAGGGGGACCATCTACGAGCAGTACTTC. This encodes CAWKLYRGTIYEQYF. The variable domain in full, completed from reference TRBV30 and TRBJ2-7, reads SQTIHQWPATLVQPVGSPLSLECTVEGTSNPNLYWYRQAAGRGLQLLFYSVGIGQISSEVPQNLSASRPQDRQFILSSKKLLLSDSGFYLCAWKLYRGTIYEQYFGPGTRLTVT.

The V and J genes are TRBV5-4 and TRBJ2-5, with D unclear. From germline, CDR1 is SGHNT and CDR2 YYREEE (reference sequence). The V and J ends lost 0 bases and 3 bases respectively, with 9 bases between them. There are 14 residues in the CDR3. The CDR3 DNA follows: TGTGCCAGCAGCTTGGTTGGCGGTAAAGAGACCCAGTACTTC. As protein: CASSLVGGKETQYF.

The rearrangement joins TRBV19 to TRBJ2-7; TRBD1 is a possible D gene (6 bases). Germline lookup yields CDR1 LNHDA and CDR2 SQIVND (reference sequence). The length of the CDR3 is 15 residues. V dropped 5 bases and J dropped 3 bases, with 17 bases sitting between them. CDR3 nucleotides: TGTGCCAGTAGTTCCCCCCTCCCAGGGGTCTACGAGCAGTACTTC. Translated, it gives CASSSPLPGVYEQYF. The full variable domain, rest sourced from reference TRBV19 and TRBJ2-7, is DGGITQSPKYLFRKEGQNVTLSCEQNLNHDAMYWYRQDPGQGLRLIYYSQIVNDFQKGDIAEGYSVSREKKESFPLTVTSAQKNPTAFYLCASSSPLPGVYEQYFGPGTRLTVT.

V gene TRBV6-5 combines with J gene TRBJ2-7; TRBD1 matches at 7 bases. This CDR3 has 13 amino acids. Germline V CDR1 and CDR2: MNHEY, SVGAGI. The V segment lost 5 bases and the J segment 3 bases; nucleotides outside the gene matches: 4. In DNA, the CDR3 is TGTGCCAGCAGTCTGGGACAGCTCTACGAGCAGTACTTC. Translating gives CASSLGQLYEQYF.

This rearrangement joins TRBV7-9 to TRBJ2-5; D might be TRBD2 (5 bases). V lost 8 bases and J 1 base, leaving 14 bases between the germline ends. Germline V CDR1 and CDR2: SEHNR, FQNEAQ (reference sequence). The CDR3 is 14 amino acids. The CDR3 region is CASEKRELQETQYF. The CDR3 DNA reads as TGTGCCAGCGAGAAGAGGGAGCTCCAAGAGACCCAGTACTTC.

This CDR3 is CASSYSSNQPQHF. The CDR3 DNA reads TGTGCCAGCAGTTACTCGAGTAATCAGCCCCAGCATTTT. The chain uses TRBV6-5 and TRBJ1-5, with D hard to call. The CDR3 loop spans 13 amino acids. CDR1 is MNHEY, CDR2 SVGAGI, per germline. Deletions cut 0 bases from V and 4 bases from J, with 4 bases between.

V usage is TRBV6-1 and J usage is TRBJ1-1; no clear D. The CDR3 sequence is 14 residues long. V was shortened by 4 bases and J by 0 bases, with 9 bases between the two germline ends. Germline assignment: CDR1 MNHNS and CDR2 SASEGT. The DNA of the CDR3 is TGTGCCAGCAGTGGTGCAGTGATGAACACTGAAGCTTTCTTT. Translation: CASSGAVMNTEAFF.

The chain joins TRBV29-1 to TRBJ2-7; possibly TRBD1 for D (6 bases). Trimming pared 8 bases from V and 4 bases from J, leaving 15 bases between. In germline, CDR1 is SQVTM, CDR2 ANQGSEA. The CDR3 is 12 residues long. The CDR3 nucleotides read TGCAGCCCGGGACATACCCTTTACGAGCAGTACTTC. Protein sequence: CSPGHTLYEQYF.

This chain joins TRBV14 and TRBJ2-7, with 10 bases aligning to TRBD2. The CDR3 runs 15 residues. With 1 base clipped from V and 4 bases from J, the junction kept 4 bases outside the gene matches. Germline CDR1 SGHDN, CDR2 FVKESK. CDR3: CASSQAASGGYEQYF. DNA for the CDR3: TGTGCCAGCAGCCAAGCGGCTAGCGGGGGATACGAGCAGTACTTC. Full variable domain (rest looked up from reference TRBV14 and TRBJ2-7): EAGVTQFPSHSVIEKGQTVTLRCDPISGHDNLYWYRRVMGKEIKFLLHFVKESKQDESGMPNNRFLAERTGGTYSTLKVQPAELEDSGVYFCASSQAASGGYEQYFGPGTRLTVT.

V and J are TRBV29-1 and TRBJ1-1, with TRBD1 matching over 7 bases. Germline-derived CDR1 and CDR2 are SQVTM and ANQGSEA. V shed 7 bases, J shed 4 bases, and the junction held 9 bases outside the gene matches. CDR3 length equals 13 residues. CDR3 sequence reads: CSAARAGGTEAFF. The CDR3 bases are TGCAGCGCCGCAAGGGCAGGGGGCACTGAAGCTTTCTTT. The full variable domain, rest sourced from reference TRBV29-1 and TRBJ1-1, is SAVISQKPSRDICQRGTSLTIQCQVDSQVTMMFWYRQQPGQSLTLIATANQGSEATYESGFVIDKFPISRPNLTFSTLTVSNMSPEDSSIYLCSAARAGGTEAFFGQGTRLTVV.

The gene calls are TRBV4-1 and TRBJ2-7; TRBD2 aligns across 9 bases. The CDR3 loop spans 15 amino acids. The V gene end was trimmed by 2 bases and the J gene end by 4 bases; junction bases not matched to a gene: 6. From germline, CDR1 is MGHRA and CDR2 YSYEKL. The CDR3 reads CASSQLSGSAYEQYF. CDR3 DNA sequence: TGCGCCAGCAGCCAACTTAGCGGGAGTGCGTACGAGCAGTACTTC.

The chain is built from TRBV4-3 and TRBJ2-7, with 10 bases that match TRBD1. The CDR3 totals 16 residues. Per the germline V gene, CDR1 is LGHNA and CDR2 is YSLEER. The V gene end was trimmed by 0 bases and the J gene end by 3 bases; junction bases not matched to a gene: 5. In DNA, the CDR3 is TGCGCCAGCAGCCAAGATCACCGGACAGGGGGCTACGAGCAGTACTTC. Amino acids: CASSQDHRTGGYEQYF.

The DNA of the CDR3 is TGCAGCGTCCGTACGGGGTACTTC. Translation gives CSVRTGYF. This chain uses TRBV29-1 with TRBJ2-7; D gene uncertain. The length of the CDR3 is 8 residues. V was pared by 6 bases and J by 12 bases, with 9 bases between. Germline-derived CDR1 and CDR2 are SQVTM and ANQGSEA.

The genes are TRBV10-1 and TRBJ2-1; a weak D match, TRBD1 (5 bases). The V end lost 4 bases, the J end lost 12 bases, and 16 bases lay between the germline ends. The CDR3 runs 13 residues. The germline V gene encodes CDR1 WNHNN and CDR2 SYGVQD (reference sequence). The CDR3 here is CASSVGTRQGQFF. The DNA for the CDR3 is TGCGCCAGCAGTGTGGGCACGAGGCAGGGGCAGTTCTTC.

The chain carries TRBV4-3 and TRBJ2-3; D gene ambiguous. The CDR3 has 15 residues. Germline assignment: CDR1 LGHNA and CDR2 YSLEER. Trimming stripped 4 bases from V and 3 bases from J, with 14 bases between. The CDR3 reads CASSRGESGTDTQYF. The CDR3 DNA is TGCGCCAGCAGCCGAGGTGAATCCGGGACAGATACGCAGTATTTT.

J is TRBJ2-5 and V is TRBV7-2, with TRBD1 identical over 9 bases. V shed 5 bases and J 2 bases; nucleotides not matched to a gene: 6. CDR3 length: 15 amino acids. Per the germline V gene, CDR1 is SGHTA and CDR2 is FQGNSA. In nucleotides, the CDR3 is TGTGCCAGCAGCACAGTAGGGACAGGGCAAGAGACCCAGTACTTC. It codes for CASSTVGTGQETQYF. The complete variable domain, with remaining parts taken from reference TRBV7-2 and TRBJ2-5, reads GAGVSQSPSNKVTEKGKDVELRCDPISGHTALYWYRQSLGQGLEFLIYFQGNSAPDKSGLPSDRFSAERTGGSVSTLTIQRTQQEDSAVYLCASSTVGTGQETQYFGPGTRLLVL.

The chain has TRBV4-1 and TRBJ1-5; D is possibly TRBD1 (5 bases). CDR1 MGHRA and CDR2 YSYEKL come from the germline V gene. The V gene lost 1 base and the J gene lost 4 bases, with 14 bases spanning the gap. The CDR3 contains 16 residues. The chain's CDR3 is CASSQGRTQMNQPQHF. The CDR3 DNA reads TGCGCCAGCAGCCAAGGAAGGACACAAATGAATCAGCCCCAGCATTTT.

J is TRBJ2-3 and V is TRBV4-1; maybe TRBD2 (5 bases). The ends were cut back, 1 base at V and 3 bases at J, with 11 bases in the middle. Germline CDR1 is MGHRA and CDR2 is YSYEKL. This CDR3 has 15 residues. CDR3 loop: CASSQVVRATDTQYF. Here the CDR3 DNA reads TGCGCCAGCAGCCAAGTTGTGAGGGCTACAGATACGCAGTATTTT.

J is TRBJ2-3 and V is TRBV29-1, with 9 bases that match TRBD1. The CDR3 spans 12 residues. Looked up from germline, CDR1 is SQVTM and CDR2 is ANQGSEA. CDR3 region: CTTTGGRDTQYF. For the CDR3, the DNA is TGCACCACGACAGGGGGTAGAGATACGCAGTATTTT.

The V call is TRBV18, the J call TRBJ1-1; D perhaps matches TRBD1 (5 bases). The CDR3 sequence is 13 residues long. Per germline, CDR1 KGHSH and CDR2 LQKENI. V was cut by 7 bases and J by 2 bases, with 11 bases left in between. CDR3 in DNA: TGTGCCAGCTTGGGGCAGGGAAACACTGAAGCTTTCTTT. Translated, it gives CASLGQGNTEAFF.

This sequence joins TRBV12-5 and TRBJ2-7, with 9 bases lining up with TRBD1. The trim removed 3 bases at V and 4 bases at J, leaving 4 bases unmatched. Germline CDR1 reads LGHNT; CDR2 reads FRNRAP. There are 14 residues in the CDR3. The CDR3 DNA follows: TGTGCTAGTGGTTTCCGGGGGACAGGGTACGAGCAGTACTTC. Its protein product is CASGFRGTGYEQYF.

As DNA, the CDR3 is TGTGCCTGGAGTCCTGGGGGGCCCCTCCACTTT. Translation: CAWSPGGPLHF. The rearrangement uses TRBV30 and TRBJ1-6; the D gene is possibly TRBD1 (5 bases). Germline V gene data show CDR1 as GTSNPN and CDR2 as SVGIG (reference sequence). CDR3 length equals 11 residues. Between the trimmed V and J ends, which lost 2 bases and 13 bases, there was a span of 9 bases.

The J gene is TRBJ2-1, the V gene TRBV7-9; 8 bases agree with TRBD2. With V trimmed by 5 bases and J by 1 base, 4 bases remained unmatched. This CDR3 is built from 15 residues. The germline CDR1 and CDR2 sequences are SEHNR and FQNEAQ (reference sequence). As DNA, the CDR3 is TGTGCCAGCAGCCCGAGCGGGAGTTCCTACAATGAGCAGTTCTTC. Its protein is CASSPSGSSYNEQFF.

This chain's CDR3 is CASSFLAGEDEQYF. Written as DNA, the CDR3 is TGCGCCAGCAGCTTTCTAGCGGGAGAGGATGAGCAGTACTTC. J is TRBJ2-7 and V is TRBV5-1; 10 bases map to TRBD2. The germline gives CDR1 SGHRS, CDR2 YFSETQ. The CDR3 covers 14 residues. V was clipped by 2 bases and J by 7 bases; unmatched bases: 6.

The V gene is TRBV2, the J gene TRBJ1-1; D remains unclear. CDR3 length: 12 residues. V lost 4 bases to trimming and J lost 4 bases, with 7 bases between them. Germline CDR1 SNHLY, CDR2 FYNNEI. CDR3 sequence: CASSAHTTEAFF. The CDR3 nucleotides are TGTGCCAGCAGTGCCCACACCACTGAAGCTTTCTTT. Looking up the rest from reference TRBV2 and TRBJ1-1 gives the full variable domain: EPEVTQTPSHQVTQMGQEVILRCVPISNHLYFYWYRQILGQKVEFLVSFYNNEISEKSEIFDDQFSVERPDGSNFTLKIRSTKLEDSAMYFCASSAHTTEAFFGQGTRLTVV.

This chain joins TRBV15 and TRBJ2-6; 7 bases map to TRBD1. V shed 4 bases and J 3 bases; nucleotides not matched to a gene: 9. The CDR3 has 17 residues. CDR1 is LNHNV and CDR2 is YYDKDF in the germline V gene (reference sequence). The CDR3 protein is CATSTGKGAYGANVLTF. The CDR3 region has the DNA TGTGCCACCAGCACTGGGAAGGGGGCATATGGGGCCAACGTCCTGACTTTC.

J is TRBJ2-2 and V is TRBV6-5; D is perhaps TRBD2 (6 bases). The CDR3 consists of 16 residues. In germline, CDR1 is MNHEY, CDR2 SVGAGI. The ends were cut back, 4 bases at V and 5 bases at J, with 17 bases in the middle. CDR3 sequence (DNA): TGTGCCAGCAGTTTCGCGCCAGGAGGGCTAACCGGGGAGCTGTTTTTT. Translation gives CASSFAPGGLTGELFF.

The rearrangement links TRBV25-1 to TRBJ2-3, with a tentative D call TRBD2 (6 bases). CDR3 length: 15 amino acids. Germline V lookup: CDR1 MGHDK, CDR2 SYGVNS. V shed 2 bases and J shed 0 bases, with 9 bases lying between them. CDR3 residues: CASSEGTFSTDTQYF. CDR3 nucleotides: TGTGCCAGCAGTGAAGGGACTTTCAGCACAGATACGCAGTATTTT.

V and J are TRBV7-9 and TRBJ2-7, with D possibly TRBD2 on 5 matching bases. The CDR3 runs to 14 residues. CDR1 is SEHNR and CDR2 is FQNEAQ in the germline V gene (reference sequence). Trimming stripped 5 bases from V and 3 bases from J, with 14 bases between. The CDR3 coding sequence is TGTGCCAGCAGCGATCTTGGTACTAGCTACGAGCAGTACTTC. It translates to CASSDLGTSYEQYF.

The chain employs TRBV25-1 and TRBJ2-1; 7 nucleotides agree with TRBD2. Losses at the gene ends were 4 bases for V and 12 bases for J; bases not matched to a gene: 9. The CDR3 consists of 13 residues. Germline CDR1 and CDR2: MGHDK and SYGVNS. CDR3 protein: CASSVTGGVGQFF. In nucleotides, the CDR3 is TGTGCCAGCAGTGTCACGGGGGGAGTCGGGCAGTTCTTC.

This chain links TRBV30 with TRBJ1-5; D not resolved. This CDR3 has 15 residues. Per germline, CDR1 GTSNPN and CDR2 SVGIG (reference sequence). V was trimmed by 2 bases and J by 0 bases, leaving 11 bases between them. The DNA for the CDR3 is TGTGCCTGGAGTCCCAGGTGGTATAGCAATCAGCCCCAGCATTTT. It translates to CAWSPRWYSNQPQHF. Full variable domain (missing parts from reference TRBV30 and TRBJ1-5): SQTIHQWPATLVQPVGSPLSLECTVEGTSNPNLYWYRQAAGRGLQLLFYSVGIGQISSEVPQNLSASRPQDRQFILSSKKLLLSDSGFYLCAWSPRWYSNQPQHFGDGTRLSIL.